This record concerns one T cell receptor beta chain sequence. What it binds is not known. Excluded were patients having autoimmune disease history or systemic immunosuppression. The data are from a study of OX40 agonist ivuxolimab in advanced cancers. Background on the study: Among those treated, three patients had partial responses, one with hepatocellular carcinoma and two with cutaneous melanoma.

Study-wide points: It was also the case that some nonresponders had low normalized T-cell clonal expansion. Among T cells, CD8+ cells averaged more expanded clones than CD4+ cells.

TCRdb's copy holds only in-frame clones and misses some; the assay was immunoSEQ multiplex PCR. The table has 50,000 to 75,000 clones, 70% to 85% seen once; the top ten hold approximately 1.5%. With 3 bases clipped from V and 7 bases from J, the junction kept 13 bases outside the gene matches. Germline CDR1 and CDR2: LNHNV and YYDKDF (reference sequence). The CDR3 is 16 amino acids. Sequenced material: CD4+ or CD8+ T cells sorted from blood, taken in a trial of the OX40 agonist ivuxolimab. The V call is TRBV15, the J call TRBJ1-1; 8 nucleotides align to TRBD1. The sequence came from an adult with an advanced solid tumor such as melanoma, head and neck, liver or kidney cancer. The CDR3 DNA follows: TGTGCCACCAGCAGCCGGGACAGGACCGGGAGGGGTGAAGCTTTCTTT. It encodes CATSSRDRTGRGEAFF.